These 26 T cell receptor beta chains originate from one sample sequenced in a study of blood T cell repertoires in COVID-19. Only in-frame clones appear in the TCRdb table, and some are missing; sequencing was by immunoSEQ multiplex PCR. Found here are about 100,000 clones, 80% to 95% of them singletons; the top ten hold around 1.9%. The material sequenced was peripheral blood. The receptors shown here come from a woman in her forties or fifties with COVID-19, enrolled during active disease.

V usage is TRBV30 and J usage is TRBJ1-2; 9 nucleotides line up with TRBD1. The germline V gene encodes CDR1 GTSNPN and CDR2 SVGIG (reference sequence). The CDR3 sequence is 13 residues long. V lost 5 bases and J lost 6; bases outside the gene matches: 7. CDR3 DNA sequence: TGTGCCTGGTCCCCGGGACAGGGTAATGGCTACACCTTC. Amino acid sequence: CAWSPGQGNGYTF.

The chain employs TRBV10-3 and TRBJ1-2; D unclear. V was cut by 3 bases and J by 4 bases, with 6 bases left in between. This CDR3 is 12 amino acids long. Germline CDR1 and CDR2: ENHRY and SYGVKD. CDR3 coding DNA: TGTGCCATCAGTGAAGGAGTCTATGGCTACACCTTC. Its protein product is CAISEGVYGYTF.

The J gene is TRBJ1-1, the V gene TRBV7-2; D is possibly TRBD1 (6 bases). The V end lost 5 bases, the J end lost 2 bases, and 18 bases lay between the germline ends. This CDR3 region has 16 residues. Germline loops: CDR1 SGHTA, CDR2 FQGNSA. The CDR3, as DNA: TGTGCCAGCAGCCTCCACGGGACACGACTTAACACTGAAGCTTTCTTT. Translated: CASSLHGTRLNTEAFF.

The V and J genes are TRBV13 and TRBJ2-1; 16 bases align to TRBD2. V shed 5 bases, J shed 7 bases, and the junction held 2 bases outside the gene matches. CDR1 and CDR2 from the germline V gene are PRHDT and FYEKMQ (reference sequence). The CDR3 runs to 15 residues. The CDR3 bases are TGTGCCAGCAGCGGGACTAGCGGGGGGGCTAATGAGCAGTTCTTC. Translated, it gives CASSGTSGGANEQFF.

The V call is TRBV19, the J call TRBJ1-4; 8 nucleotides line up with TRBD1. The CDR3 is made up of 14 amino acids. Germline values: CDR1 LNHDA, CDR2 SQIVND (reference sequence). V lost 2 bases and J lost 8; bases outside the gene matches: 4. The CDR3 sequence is CASSIRTGIEKLFF. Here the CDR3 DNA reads TGTGCCAGTAGTATACGGACAGGGATCGAAAAACTGTTTTTT.

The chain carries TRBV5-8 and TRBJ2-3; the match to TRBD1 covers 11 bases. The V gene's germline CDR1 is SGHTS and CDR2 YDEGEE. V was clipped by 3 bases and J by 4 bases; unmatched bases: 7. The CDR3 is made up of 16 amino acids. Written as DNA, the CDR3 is TGTGCCAGCAGCTGGACAGGGGGCAGGTTCCCAGATACGCAGTATTTT. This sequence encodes CASSWTGGRFPDTQYF.

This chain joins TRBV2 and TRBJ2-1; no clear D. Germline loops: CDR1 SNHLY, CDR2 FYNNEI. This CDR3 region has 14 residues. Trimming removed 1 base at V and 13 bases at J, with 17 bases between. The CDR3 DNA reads TGTGCCAGCAGTGAAGGAACACGAACAGAGCAACAGTTCTTC. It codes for CASSEGTRTEQQFF.

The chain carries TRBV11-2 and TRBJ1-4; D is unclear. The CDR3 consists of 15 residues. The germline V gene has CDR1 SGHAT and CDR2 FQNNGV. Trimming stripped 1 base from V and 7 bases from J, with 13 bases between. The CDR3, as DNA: TGTGCCAGCAGCTTAGTAGGAGGCGTTGGTGAAAAACTGTTTTTT. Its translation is CASSLVGGVGEKLFF.

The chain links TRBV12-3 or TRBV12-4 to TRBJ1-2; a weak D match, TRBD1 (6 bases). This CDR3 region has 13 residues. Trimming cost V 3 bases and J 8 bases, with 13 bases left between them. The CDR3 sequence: CASSFRGGTGYTF. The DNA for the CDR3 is TGTGCCAGCAGTTTTAGGGGGGGTACGGGCTACACCTTC.

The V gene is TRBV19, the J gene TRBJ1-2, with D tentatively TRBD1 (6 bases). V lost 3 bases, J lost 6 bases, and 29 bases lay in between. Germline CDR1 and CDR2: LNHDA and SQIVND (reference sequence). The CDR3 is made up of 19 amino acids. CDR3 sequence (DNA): TGTGCCAGTAGTATTGATGAATGGGGCAGGGGAATTGAATGGGATGGCTACACCTTC. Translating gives CASSIDEWGRGIEWDGYTF.

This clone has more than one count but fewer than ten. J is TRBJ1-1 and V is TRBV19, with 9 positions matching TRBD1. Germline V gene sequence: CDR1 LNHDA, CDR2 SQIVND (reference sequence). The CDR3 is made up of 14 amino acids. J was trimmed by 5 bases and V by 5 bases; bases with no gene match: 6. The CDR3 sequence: CASSSRTGVTEAFF. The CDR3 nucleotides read TGTGCCAGTAGTTCACGGACAGGGGTGACTGAAGCTTTCTTT.

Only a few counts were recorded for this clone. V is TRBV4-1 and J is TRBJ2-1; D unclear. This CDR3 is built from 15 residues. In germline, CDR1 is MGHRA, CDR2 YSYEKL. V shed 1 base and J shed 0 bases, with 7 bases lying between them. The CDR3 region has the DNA TGCGCCAGCAGCCAAGGGCAGGCCTCCTACAATGAGCAGTTCTTC. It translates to CASSQGQASYNEQFF.

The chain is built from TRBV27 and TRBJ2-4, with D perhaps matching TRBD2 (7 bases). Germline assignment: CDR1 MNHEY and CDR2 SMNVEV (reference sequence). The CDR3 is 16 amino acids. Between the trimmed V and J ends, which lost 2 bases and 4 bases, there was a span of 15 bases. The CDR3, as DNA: TGTGCCAGCAGTTTAGGGGGGGCCGCCCCTAAAAACATTCAGTACTTC. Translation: CASSLGGAAPKNIQYF.

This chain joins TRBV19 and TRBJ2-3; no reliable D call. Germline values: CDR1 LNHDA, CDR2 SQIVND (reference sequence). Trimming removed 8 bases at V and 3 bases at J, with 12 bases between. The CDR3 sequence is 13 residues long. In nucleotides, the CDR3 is TGTGCCAGTTCCCTTGAGAGGACAGATACGCAGTATTTT. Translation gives CASSLERTDTQYF.

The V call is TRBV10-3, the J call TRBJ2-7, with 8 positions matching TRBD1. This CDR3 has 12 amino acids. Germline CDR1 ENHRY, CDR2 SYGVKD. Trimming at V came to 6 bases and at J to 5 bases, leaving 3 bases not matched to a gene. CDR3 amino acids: CAISGTGDEQYV. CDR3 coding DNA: TGTGCCATCAGCGGGACAGGAGACGAGCAGTACGTC.

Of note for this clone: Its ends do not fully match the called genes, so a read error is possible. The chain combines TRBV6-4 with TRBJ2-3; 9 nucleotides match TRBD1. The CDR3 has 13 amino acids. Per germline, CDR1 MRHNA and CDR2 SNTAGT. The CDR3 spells CASSGGQGDKQYF. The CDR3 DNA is TGTGCCAGCAGTGGGGGACAGGGCGATAAGCAGTATTTT.

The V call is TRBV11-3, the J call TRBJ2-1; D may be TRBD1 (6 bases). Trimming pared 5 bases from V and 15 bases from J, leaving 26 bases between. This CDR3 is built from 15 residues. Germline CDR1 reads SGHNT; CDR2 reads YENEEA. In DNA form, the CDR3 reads TGTGCCAGCAGCCCCCACCCACCCGGGACACCCCGTTTGTTCTTC. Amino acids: CASSPHPPGTPRLFF.

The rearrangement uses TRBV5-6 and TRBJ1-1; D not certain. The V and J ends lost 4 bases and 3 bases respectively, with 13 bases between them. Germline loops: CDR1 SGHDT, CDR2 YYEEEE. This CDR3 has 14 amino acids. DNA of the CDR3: TGTGCCAGCAGCCTGACCGGCGGATACACTGAAGCTTTCTTT. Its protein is CASSLTGGYTEAFF.

DNA of the CDR3: TGTGCCAGCAGCCCCCAGTGGGGTGGGGGCTCACCCCTCCACTTT. Translated, it gives CASSPQWGGGSPLHF. This chain connects TRBV9 to TRBJ1-6, with D possibly TRBD1 on 6 matching bases. With 4 bases removed from V and 10 bases from J, the gap between germline ends came to 18 bases. The CDR3 is 15 residues long. Germline CDR1 and CDR2: SGDLS and YYNGEE.

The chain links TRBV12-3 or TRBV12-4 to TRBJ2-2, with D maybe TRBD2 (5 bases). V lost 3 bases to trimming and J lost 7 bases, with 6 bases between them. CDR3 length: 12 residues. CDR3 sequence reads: CASSFGVGELFF. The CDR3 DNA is TGTGCCAGCAGTTTCGGGGTCGGGGAGCTGTTTTTT.

CDR3 loop: CASSLTDRGNSPLHF. CDR3 in DNA: TGCGCCAGCAGCCTAACGGACAGGGGGAATTCACCCCTCCACTTT. The chain links TRBV4-1 to TRBJ1-6, with TRBD1 matching over 10 bases. This CDR3 is built from 15 residues. With 4 bases clipped from V and 7 bases from J, the junction kept 4 bases outside the gene matches. Per the germline V gene, CDR1 is MGHRA and CDR2 is YSYEKL.

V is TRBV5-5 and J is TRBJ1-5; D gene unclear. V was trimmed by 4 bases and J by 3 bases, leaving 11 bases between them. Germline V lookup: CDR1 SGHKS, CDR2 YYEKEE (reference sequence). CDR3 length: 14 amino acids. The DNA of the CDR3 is TGTGCCAGCAGCCCCCGATCAGTCAATCAGCCCCAGCATTTT. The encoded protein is CASSPRSVNQPQHF.

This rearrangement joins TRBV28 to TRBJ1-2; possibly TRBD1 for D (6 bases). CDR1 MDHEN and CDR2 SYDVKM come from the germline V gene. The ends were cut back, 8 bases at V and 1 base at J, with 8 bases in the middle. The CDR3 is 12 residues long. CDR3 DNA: TGTGCCAGCGGACAGATTAACTATGGCTACACCTTC. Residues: CASGQINYGYTF.

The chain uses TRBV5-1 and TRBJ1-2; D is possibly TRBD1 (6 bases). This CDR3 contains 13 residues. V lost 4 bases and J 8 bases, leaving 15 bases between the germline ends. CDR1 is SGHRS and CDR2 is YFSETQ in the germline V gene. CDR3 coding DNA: TGCGCCAGCAGCCCCGGCGGGGGCTGGGGCTACACCTTC. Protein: CASSPGGGWGYTF.

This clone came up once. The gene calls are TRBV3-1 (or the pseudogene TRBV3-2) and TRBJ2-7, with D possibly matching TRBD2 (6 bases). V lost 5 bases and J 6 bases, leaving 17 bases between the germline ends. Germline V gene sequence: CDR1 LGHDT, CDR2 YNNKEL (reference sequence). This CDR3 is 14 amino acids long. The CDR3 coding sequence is TGTGCCAGCAGCTACCGGGACTTTGAAGGCGAGCAGTACTTC. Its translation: CASSYRDFEGEQYF.

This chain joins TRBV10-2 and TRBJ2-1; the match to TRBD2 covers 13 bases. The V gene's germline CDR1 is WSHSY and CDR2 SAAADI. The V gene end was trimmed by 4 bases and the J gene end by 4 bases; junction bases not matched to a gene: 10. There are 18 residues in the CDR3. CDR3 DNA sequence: TGCGCCAGCAGTGCGGAAACCGGGACTAGCGGGAAATACAATGAGCAGTTCTTC. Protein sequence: CASSAETGTSGKYNEQFF.